The next 22 T cell receptor beta chains were all read from a single sample in a study of early stage breast cancer tumors. TCRdb's copy holds only in-frame clones and misses some; the assay was immunoSEQ multiplex PCR. The data hold 50,000 to 65,000 clones, with around nine tenths observed a single time. Source material: blood. The receptors come from a person aged 70 to 79 with breast cancer.

This clone has only one observation. The rearrangement links TRBV2 to TRBJ1-2; 7 nucleotides align to TRBD1. This CDR3 contains 13 residues. Trimming at V came to 5 bases and at J to 2 bases, leaving 2 bases not matched to a gene. CDR1 and CDR2 from the germline V gene are SNHLY and FYNNEI. The CDR3 coding sequence is TGTGCCAGCAGTAAGGGACAGAACTATGGCTACACCTTC. It codes for CASSKGQNYGYTF.

V is TRBV5-1 and J is TRBJ2-5, with 8 nucleotides matching TRBD2. In germline, CDR1 is SGHRS, CDR2 YFSETQ. The V segment lost 2 bases and the J segment 2 bases; nucleotides outside the gene matches: 5. The CDR3 is 15 residues long. For the CDR3, the DNA is TGCGCCAGCAGCTTTCCCGGGGGGGAGCAAGAGACCCAGTACTTC. This sequence encodes CASSFPGGEQETQYF.

The rearrangement uses TRBV13 and TRBJ1-4; TRBD1 is a possible D gene (5 bases). V lost 2 bases and J lost 7, with 14 bases in between. Germline V gives CDR1 PRHDT, CDR2 FYEKMQ (reference sequence). The CDR3 totals 15 residues. CDR3 loop: CASSLSSQGREKLFF. The CDR3 DNA sequence: TGTGCCAGCAGCTTATCTTCTCAGGGTCGTGAAAAACTGTTTTTT.

This chain connects TRBV5-1 to TRBJ1-2; 11 nucleotides agree with TRBD1. This CDR3 spans 15 amino acids. Germline CDR1 and CDR2: SGHRS and YFSETQ. V shed 0 bases, J shed 6 bases, and the junction held 4 bases outside the gene matches. CDR3 loop: CASSLGTGGGNGYTF. CDR3 DNA sequence: TGCGCCAGCAGCTTGGGGACAGGGGGCGGAAATGGCTACACCTTC.

The CDR3 DNA follows: TGTGCCAGCAGTTCCCCGGGGGGGGCACGGCAGCCCCAGCATTTT. The encoded protein is CASSSPGGARQPQHF. This rearrangement joins TRBV6-6 to TRBJ1-5, with D possibly TRBD1 on 6 matching bases. Trimming removed 4 bases from V and 7 bases from J, with 17 bases in between. The CDR3 extends over 15 amino acids. From germline, CDR1 is MNHNY and CDR2 SVGAGI (reference sequence).

The chain links TRBV4-2 to TRBJ2-7, with TRBD2 as a possible D gene (5 bases). Per germline, CDR1 LGHNA and CDR2 YNFKEQ. Trimming pared 0 bases from V and 3 bases from J, leaving 12 bases between. This CDR3 spans 15 amino acids. CDR3 bases: TGTGCCAGCAGCCAAGATTACACGGGATTCTACGAGCAGTACTTC. Residues: CASSQDYTGFYEQYF.

The genes are TRBV6-5 and TRBJ1-2, with a possible D match to TRBD1 (6 bases). Trimming removed 6 bases from V and 8 bases from J, with 13 bases in between. In germline, CDR1 is MNHEY, CDR2 SVGAGI. The CDR3 consists of 12 residues. The CDR3 sequence is CASRQGSSGYTF. For the CDR3, the DNA is TGTGCCAGCAGACAGGGATCGTCCGGCTACACCTTC.

The chain joins TRBV11-2 to TRBJ1-6, with D possibly being TRBD1 (5 bases). V lost 0 bases and J lost 0, with 15 bases in between. This CDR3 comprises 19 residues. CDR1 SGHAT and CDR2 FQNNGV come from the germline V gene. This CDR3 reads CASSLDPGLPSSYNSPLHF. CDR3 nucleotide sequence: TGTGCCAGCAGCTTAGATCCGGGACTCCCGAGCTCCTATAATTCACCCCTCCACTTT.

J is TRBJ1-1 and V is TRBV19; D gene uncertain. This CDR3 has 13 amino acids. Germline loops: CDR1 LNHDA, CDR2 SQIVND (reference sequence). V lost 3 bases to trimming and J lost 5 bases, with 10 bases between them. The CDR3 DNA reads as TGTGCCAGTAGTATTCTTTCTTTGACTGAAGCTTTCTTT. Translation: CASSILSLTEAFF.

The chain combines TRBV7-2 with TRBJ1-1, with unresolved D. Trimming removed 3 bases at V and 1 base at J, with 9 bases between. Germline lookup yields CDR1 SGHTA and CDR2 FQGNSA. CDR3 size: 14 residues. CDR3 bases: TGTGCCAGCAGCTTTTTCGGTGGGAACACTGAAGCTTTCTTT. Amino acid sequence: CASSFFGGNTEAFF.

The J gene is TRBJ2-7, the V gene TRBV4-2, with a tentative D call TRBD2 (5 bases). Looked up from germline, CDR1 is LGHNA and CDR2 is YNFKEQ. This CDR3 region has 15 residues. The germline V and J ends were trimmed by 4 bases and 3 bases, with 16 bases remaining between them. The DNA of the CDR3 is TGTGCCAGCAGCCGGGAATGGATGAGCGGCTACGAGCAGTACTTC. It yields the protein CASSREWMSGYEQYF.

The chain is built from TRBV18 and TRBJ2-4, with 7 bases aligning to TRBD2. Germline values: CDR1 KGHSH, CDR2 LQKENI. The CDR3 covers 14 residues. V shed 1 base and J 15 bases; nucleotides not matched to a gene: 12. DNA of the CDR3: TGTGCCAGCTCACCACTGCTAGGGGAGGGGAGGCTGTACTTC. As protein: CASSPLLGEGRLYF. Supplemented by reference TRBV18 and TRBJ2-4, the full variable domain reads NAGVMQNPRHLVRRRGQEARLRCSPMKGHSHVYWYRQLPEEGLKFMVYLQKENIIDESGMPKERFSAEFPKEGPSILRIQQVVRGDSAAYFCASSPLLGEGRLYFGAGTRLSVL.

The chain joins TRBV7-9 to TRBJ1-6; no reliable D call. Trimming took off 6 bases at V and 6 bases at J, with 15 bases between the two ends. This CDR3 spans 15 amino acids. Germline V CDR1 and CDR2: SEHNR, FQNEAQ (reference sequence). Here the CDR3 DNA reads TGTGCCAGCAGAAACCAAGGTGCGGGTAATTCACCCCTCCACTTT. It is translated as CASRNQGAGNSPLHF.

The chain recombines TRBV6-6 with TRBJ1-1, with TRBD1 identical over 8 bases. Germline V gene data show CDR1 as MNHNY and CDR2 as SVGAGI (reference sequence). The CDR3 sequence is 14 residues long. V lost 5 bases to trimming and J lost 1 base; unmatched junction nucleotides: 3. CDR3 loop: CASSSTGGNTEAFF. DNA of the CDR3: TGTGCCAGCAGTAGTACAGGGGGGAACACTGAAGCTTTCTTT.

This sequence joins TRBV19 and TRBJ1-1; 9 bases are shared with TRBD1. Germline CDR1 LNHDA, CDR2 SQIVND (reference sequence). The J segment lost 7 bases and the V segment lost 4 bases, leaving 1 base of the junction unmatched. The CDR3 is 12 amino acids. DNA of the CDR3: TGTGCCAGTAGTAGGACAGGGGATGAAGCTTTCTTT. This encodes CASSRTGDEAFF.

The rearrangement uses TRBV5-1 and TRBJ1-3, with TRBD1 as a possible D gene (6 bases). The V end lost 0 bases, the J end lost 2 bases, and 9 bases lay between the germline ends. CDR1 is SGHRS, CDR2 YFSETQ, per germline. This CDR3 comprises 15 residues. This CDR3 reads CASSLEQGAGNTIYF. The CDR3 DNA is TGCGCCAGCAGCTTGGAACAGGGAGCTGGAAACACCATATATTTT. Variable domain in full (rest from reference TRBV5-1 and TRBJ1-3): KAGVTQTPRYLIKTRGQQVTLSCSPISGHRSVSWYQQTPGQGLQFLFEYFSETQRNKGNFPGRFSGRQFSNSRSEMNVSTLELGDSALYLCASSLEQGAGNTIYFGEGSWLTVV.

The chain couples TRBV9 to TRBJ2-2; 9 nucleotides align to TRBD1. This CDR3 is built from 17 residues. V lost 3 bases, J lost 6 bases, and 12 bases stayed unmatched. Looked up from germline, CDR1 is SGDLS and CDR2 is YYNGEE. The CDR3 coding sequence is TGTGCCAGCAGCGCCATAACCGGGACAGGGAATCCCGGGGAGCTGTTTTTT. This sequence encodes CASSAITGTGNPGELFF.

This rearrangement joins TRBV28 to TRBJ1-2; TRBD1 aligns across 7 bases. This CDR3 comprises 14 residues. Germline lookup yields CDR1 MDHEN and CDR2 SYDVKM. Trimming cost V 5 bases and J 4 bases; bases outside gene matches: 7. CDR3 DNA: TGTGCCAGCAGTCCAGGGGGTAAGGGCTATGGCTACACCTTC. Its translation is CASSPGGKGYGYTF.

The J gene is TRBJ2-2, the V gene TRBV2; D might be TRBD2 (7 bases). V lost 7 bases, J lost 4 bases, and 13 bases lay in between. Germline CDR1 is SNHLY and CDR2 is FYNNEI. The length of the CDR3 is 14 residues. CDR3 sequence reads: CASMGGRSTGELFF. In DNA, the CDR3 is TGTGCCAGCATGGGGGGGCGAAGCACCGGGGAGCTGTTTTTT.

This chain connects TRBV5-1 to TRBJ2-1; weak D call: TRBD1 (6 bases). V was pared by 2 bases and J by 7 bases, with 13 bases between. The germline V gene has CDR1 SGHRS and CDR2 YFSETQ. This CDR3 has 14 amino acids. For the CDR3, the DNA is TGCGCCAGCAGCTTAAGGGGGTTTACGAATGAGCAGTTCTTC. This encodes CASSLRGFTNEQFF. The entire variable domain, with the rest obtained from reference TRBV5-1 and TRBJ2-1, is as follows: KAGVTQTPRYLIKTRGQQVTLSCSPISGHRSVSWYQQTPGQGLQFLFEYFSETQRNKGNFPGRFSGRQFSNSRSEMNVSTLELGDSALYLCASSLRGFTNEQFFGPGTRLTVL.

This sequence joins TRBV29-1 and TRBJ2-2; 9 bases match TRBD1. Losses at the gene ends were 3 bases for V and 4 bases for J; bases not matched to a gene: 3. Germline V lookup: CDR1 SQVTM, CDR2 ANQGSEA. The length of the CDR3 is 14 residues. CDR3 region: CSVDWDRATGELFF. CDR3 DNA: TGCAGCGTTGATTGGGACAGGGCCACCGGGGAGCTGTTTTTT.

The chain couples TRBV4-2 to TRBJ1-4; 12 bases map to TRBD1. Unmatched junction bases numbered 8, after V lost 10 bases and J lost 2 bases. Germline V lookup: CDR1 LGHNA, CDR2 YNFKEQ. The CDR3 spans 16 residues. The CDR3 DNA sequence: TGTGCCACCCAACGGGACAGGGGGCGTACTAATGAAAAACTGTTTTTT. It encodes CATQRDRGRTNEKLFF.